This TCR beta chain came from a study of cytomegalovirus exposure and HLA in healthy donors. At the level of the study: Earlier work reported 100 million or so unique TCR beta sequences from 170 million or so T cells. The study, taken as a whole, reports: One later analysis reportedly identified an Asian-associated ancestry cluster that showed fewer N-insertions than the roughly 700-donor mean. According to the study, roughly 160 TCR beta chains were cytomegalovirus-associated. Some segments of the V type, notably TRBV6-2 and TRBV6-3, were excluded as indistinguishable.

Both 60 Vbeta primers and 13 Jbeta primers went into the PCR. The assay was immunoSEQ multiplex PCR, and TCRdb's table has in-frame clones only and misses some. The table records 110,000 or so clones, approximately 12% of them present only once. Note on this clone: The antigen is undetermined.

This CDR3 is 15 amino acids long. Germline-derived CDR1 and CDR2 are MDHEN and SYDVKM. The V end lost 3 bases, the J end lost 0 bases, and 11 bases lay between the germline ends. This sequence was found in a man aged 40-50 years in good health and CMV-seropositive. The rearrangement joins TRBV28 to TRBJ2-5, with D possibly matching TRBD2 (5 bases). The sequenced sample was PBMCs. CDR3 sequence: CASSLGRRYQETQYF. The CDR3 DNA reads TGTGCCAGCAGTTTGGGCAGGAGGTACCAAGAGACCCAGTACTTC.